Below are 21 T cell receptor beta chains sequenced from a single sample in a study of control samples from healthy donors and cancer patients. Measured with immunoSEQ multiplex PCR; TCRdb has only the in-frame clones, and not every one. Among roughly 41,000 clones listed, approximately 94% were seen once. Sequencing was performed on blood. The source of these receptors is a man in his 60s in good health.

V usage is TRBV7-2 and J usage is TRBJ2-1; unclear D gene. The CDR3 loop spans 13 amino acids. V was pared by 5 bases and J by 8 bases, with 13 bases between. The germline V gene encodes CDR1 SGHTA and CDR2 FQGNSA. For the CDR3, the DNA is TGTGCCAGCAGCACCCTGTACCTGGATGAGCAGTTCTTC. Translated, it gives CASSTLYLDEQFF.

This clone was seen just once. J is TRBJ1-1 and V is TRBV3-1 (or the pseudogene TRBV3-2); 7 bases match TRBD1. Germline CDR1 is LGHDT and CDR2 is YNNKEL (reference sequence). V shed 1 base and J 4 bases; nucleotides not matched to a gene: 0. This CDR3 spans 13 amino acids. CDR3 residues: CASSQAGGTEAFF. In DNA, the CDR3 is TGTGCCAGCAGCCAAGCAGGGGGCACTGAAGCTTTCTTT.

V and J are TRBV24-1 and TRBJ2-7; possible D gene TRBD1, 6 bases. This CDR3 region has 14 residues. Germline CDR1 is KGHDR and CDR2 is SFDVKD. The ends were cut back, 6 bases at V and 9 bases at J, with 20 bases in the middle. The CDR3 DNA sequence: TGTGCCACCAGTACCGGGACAAGCCTACGAGGGCAGTACTTC. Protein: CATSTGTSLRGQYF.

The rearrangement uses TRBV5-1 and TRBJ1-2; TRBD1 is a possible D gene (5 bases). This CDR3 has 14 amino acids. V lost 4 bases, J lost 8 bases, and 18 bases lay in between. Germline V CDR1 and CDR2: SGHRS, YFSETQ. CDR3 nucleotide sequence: TGCGCCAGCAGCGCTGGCGATTGGGGCCGGGGCTACACCTTC. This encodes CASSAGDWGRGYTF. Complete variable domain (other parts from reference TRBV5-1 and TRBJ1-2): KAGVTQTPRYLIKTRGQQVTLSCSPISGHRSVSWYQQTPGQGLQFLFEYFSETQRNKGNFPGRFSGRQFSNSRSEMNVSTLELGDSALYLCASSAGDWGRGYTFGSGTRLTVV.

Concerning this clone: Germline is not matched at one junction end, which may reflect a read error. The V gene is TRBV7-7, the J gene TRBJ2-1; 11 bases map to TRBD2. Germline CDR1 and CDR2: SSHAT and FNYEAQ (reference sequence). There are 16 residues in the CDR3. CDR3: CASSLGSGRATDEQFF. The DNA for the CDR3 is TGTGCTAGCAGCTTAGGTAGCGGGAGGGCCACAGATGAGCAGTTCTTC.

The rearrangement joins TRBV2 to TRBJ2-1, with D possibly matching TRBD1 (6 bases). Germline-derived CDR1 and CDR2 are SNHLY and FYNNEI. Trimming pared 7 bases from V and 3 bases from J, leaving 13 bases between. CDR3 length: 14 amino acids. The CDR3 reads CASTSQGHYNEQFF. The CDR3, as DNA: TGTGCCAGCACGTCTCAGGGGCACTACAATGAGCAGTTCTTC.

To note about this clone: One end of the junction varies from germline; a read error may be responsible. The CDR3 DNA reads TGTGCCAGCGGACTAGCGGGAGGGGATGATCAGTTCTTC. Amino acids: CASGLAGGDDQFF. This sequence joins TRBV7-2 and TRBJ2-1; the match to TRBD2 covers 15 bases. The CDR3 runs 13 residues. Germline CDR1 SGHTA, CDR2 FQGNSA.

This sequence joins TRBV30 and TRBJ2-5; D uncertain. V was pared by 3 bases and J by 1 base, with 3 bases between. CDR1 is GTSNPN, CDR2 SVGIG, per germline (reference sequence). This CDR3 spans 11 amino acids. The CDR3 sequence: CAWSSQETQYF. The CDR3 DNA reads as TGTGCCTGGAGCTCCCAAGAGACCCAGTACTTC.

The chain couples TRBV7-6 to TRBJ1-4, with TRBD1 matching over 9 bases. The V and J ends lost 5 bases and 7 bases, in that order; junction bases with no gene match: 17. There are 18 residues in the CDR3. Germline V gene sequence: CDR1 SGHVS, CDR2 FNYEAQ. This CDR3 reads CASSAGPAGQGHVEKLFF. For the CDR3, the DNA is TGTGCCAGCAGCGCAGGGCCAGCGGGACAGGGACATGTTGAAAAACTGTTTTTT.

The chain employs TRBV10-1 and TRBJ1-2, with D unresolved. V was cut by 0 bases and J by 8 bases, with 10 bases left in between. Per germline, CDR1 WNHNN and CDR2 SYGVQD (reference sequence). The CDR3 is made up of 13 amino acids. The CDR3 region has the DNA TGCGCCAGCAGTGAGTCGAACGGGAGAGGCTACACCTTC. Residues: CASSESNGRGYTF.

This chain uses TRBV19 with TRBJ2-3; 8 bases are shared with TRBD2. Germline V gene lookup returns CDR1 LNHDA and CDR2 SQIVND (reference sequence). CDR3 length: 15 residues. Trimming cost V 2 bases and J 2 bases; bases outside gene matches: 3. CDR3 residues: CASSIIAGITDTQYF. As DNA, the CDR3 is TGTGCCAGTAGTATAATAGCGGGAATCACAGATACGCAGTATTTT.

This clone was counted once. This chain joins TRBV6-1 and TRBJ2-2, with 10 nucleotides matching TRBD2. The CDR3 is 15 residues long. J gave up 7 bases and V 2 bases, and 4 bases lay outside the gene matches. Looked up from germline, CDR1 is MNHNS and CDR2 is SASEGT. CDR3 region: CASSEQLAGSGELFF. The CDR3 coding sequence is TGTGCCAGCAGTGAACAACTAGCGGGAAGCGGGGAGCTGTTTTTT.

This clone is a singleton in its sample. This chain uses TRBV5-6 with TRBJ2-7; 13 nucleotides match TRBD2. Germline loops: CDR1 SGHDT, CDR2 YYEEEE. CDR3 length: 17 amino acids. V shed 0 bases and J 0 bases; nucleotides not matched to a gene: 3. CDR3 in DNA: TGTGCCAGCAGCTTGGGTTGGACTAGCGGGAGCTCCTACGAGCAGTACTTC. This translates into CASSLGWTSGSSYEQYF.

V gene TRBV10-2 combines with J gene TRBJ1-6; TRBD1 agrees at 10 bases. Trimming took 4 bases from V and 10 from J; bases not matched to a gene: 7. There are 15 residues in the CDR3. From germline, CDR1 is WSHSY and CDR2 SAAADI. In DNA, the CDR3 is TGCGCCAGCAGTGCCACGACAGGGGGCGGATCACCCCTCCACTTT. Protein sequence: CASSATTGGGSPLHF.

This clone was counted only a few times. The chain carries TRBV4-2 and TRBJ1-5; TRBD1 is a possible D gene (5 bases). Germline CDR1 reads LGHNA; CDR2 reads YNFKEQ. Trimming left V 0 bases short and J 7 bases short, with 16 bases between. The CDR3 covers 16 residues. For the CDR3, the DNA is TGTGCCAGCAGCCAAGACGGCGGCCAGGGCGGACAGCCCCAGCATTTT. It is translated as CASSQDGGQGGQPQHF.

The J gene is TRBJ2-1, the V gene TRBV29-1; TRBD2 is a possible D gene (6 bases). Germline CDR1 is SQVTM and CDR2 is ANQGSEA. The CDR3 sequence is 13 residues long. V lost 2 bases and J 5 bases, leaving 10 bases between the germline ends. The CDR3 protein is CSVERGGNNEQFF. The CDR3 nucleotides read TGCAGCGTTGAAAGGGGAGGAAACAATGAGCAGTTCTTC.

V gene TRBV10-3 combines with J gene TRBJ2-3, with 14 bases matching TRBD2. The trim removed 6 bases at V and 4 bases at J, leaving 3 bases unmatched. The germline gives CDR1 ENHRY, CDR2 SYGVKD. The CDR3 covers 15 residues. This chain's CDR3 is CAIRGLAGVADTQYF. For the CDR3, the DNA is TGTGCCATCAGGGGACTAGCGGGAGTGGCAGATACGCAGTATTTT.

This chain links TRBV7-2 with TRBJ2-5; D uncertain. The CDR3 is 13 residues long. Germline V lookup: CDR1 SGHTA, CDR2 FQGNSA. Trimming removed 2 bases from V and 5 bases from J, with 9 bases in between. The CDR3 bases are TGTGCCAGCAGCTTAAGTTGGGTGGAGACCCAGTACTTC. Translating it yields CASSLSWVETQYF.

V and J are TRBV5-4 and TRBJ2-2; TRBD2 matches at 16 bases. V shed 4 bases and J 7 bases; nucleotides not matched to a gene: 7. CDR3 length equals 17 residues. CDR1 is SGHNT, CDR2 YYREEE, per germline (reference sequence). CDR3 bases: TGTGCCAGCAGCACGGGACTAGCGGGAGGGACCCTCGGGGAGCTGTTTTTT. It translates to CASSTGLAGGTLGELFF. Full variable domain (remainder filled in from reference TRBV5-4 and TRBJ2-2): ETGVTQSPTHLIKTRGQQVTLRCSSQSGHNTVSWYQQALGQGPQFIFQYYREEENGRGNFPPRFSGLQFPNYSSELNVNALELDDSALYLCASSTGLAGGTLGELFFGEGSRLTVL.

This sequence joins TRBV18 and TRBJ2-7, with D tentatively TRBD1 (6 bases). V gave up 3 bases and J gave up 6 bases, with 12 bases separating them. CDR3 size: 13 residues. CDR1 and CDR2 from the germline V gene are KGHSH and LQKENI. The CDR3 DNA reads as TGTGCCAGCTCACCGCACAGGGAAGGCGAGCAGTACTTC. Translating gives CASSPHREGEQYF.

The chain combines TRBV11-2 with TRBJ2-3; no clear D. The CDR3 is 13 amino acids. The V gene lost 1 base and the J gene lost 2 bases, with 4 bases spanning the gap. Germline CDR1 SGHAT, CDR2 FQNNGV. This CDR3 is CASSLGLTDTQYF. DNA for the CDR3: TGTGCCAGCAGCTTAGGGCTCACAGATACGCAGTATTTT.